Included here is one T cell receptor (beta chain) sequence, with context. This sample was included in a study of shared clonotypes between healthy human individuals. The protocol was immunoSEQ multiplex PCR, while the TCRdb copy is restricted to in-frame clones and leaves out a portion. The table has about 2.2 million clones, just under 95% seen once. Naive CD8 isolation took CD45RO-negative cells positively selected for CCR7 and excluded terminally differentiated effector memory CD45RA+ cells. V lost 3 bases to trimming and J lost 4 bases, with 9 bases between them. Germline V gene data show CDR1 as LGHNA and CDR2 as YSLEER. CDR3 length: 13 amino acids.

The rearrangement links TRBV4-3 to TRBJ1-2, with D possibly matching TRBD1 (6 bases). The sequence derives from a man between 18 and 29 years old in good health. Some clones in this sample may be carry-over from other donors' samples. The sequencing sample was made of naive CD8+ T cells from PBMCs. Here the CDR3 reads CASSQGARYGYTF. The CDR3 coding sequence is TGCGCCAGCAGCCAGGGGGCCCGCTATGGCTACACCTTC.